The clone carrying this T cell receptor (beta chain) was detected many times. Germline CDR1 reads MNHEY; CDR2 reads SMNVEV (reference sequence). V shed 5 bases, J shed 1 base, and the junction held 2 bases outside the gene matches. The CDR3 covers 15 residues. This sample is part of a study of T cells in Graves' hyperthyroidism and ophthalmopathy. Study-wide context: Peripheral blood was acquired at first diagnosis, ahead of any therapy whatsoever.

RNA transcripts provided the source from which TCR beta CDR3 regions were amplified. With the HTBI primer set, the TCR CDR3 went through a first round of RT-PCR. TCRdb redid the calling of the multiplex PCR reads with MiXCR, one entry per CDR3 protein. The repertoire holds about 350,000 distinct CDR3 sequences, with about 18% as singletons. In patients aged 18 to 65, hyperthyroidism was newly diagnosed, with duration under 2 months. This rearrangement joins TRBV27 to TRBJ2-2, with 9 nucleotides matching TRBD2. The clonotype was recovered from a woman aged 30 to 39 with Graves' hyperthyroidism that later progressed to Graves' ophthalmopathy. The specimen was blood. Here the CDR3 reads CASSVTSGNTGELFF. CDR3 bases: TGTGCCAGCAGTGTGACTAGCGGGAACACCGGGGAGCTGTTTTTT.